These T cell receptor beta chains were read from a single sample in a study of T cell responses to AZD1222 COVID-19 vaccine. Measured with immunoSEQ multiplex PCR; TCRdb has only the in-frame clones, and not every one. This repertoire shows about 140,000 clones, 88% found once; its top ten account for around 3%. The starting material was peripheral blood, obtained on day 0 of AZD1222 vaccination. These receptors were taken from an adult in good health. Each CDR3 is given with its conserved first and last residue. Fields, in order: J gene, V gene, D gene, clone size, CDR3 protein, CDR3 DNA. D genes are given only for firm matches. Clone size is stated in some rows and not others, as once, few, many or a class when expanded.

J gene: TRBJ1-6
V gene: TRBV5-1
D gene: -
clone size: -
CDR3 protein: CATLPQTGLDGNSPLHF
CDR3 DNA: TGCGCCACCCTTCCACAGACAGGACTAGATGGTAATTCACCCCTCCACTTT

J gene: TRBJ2-1
V gene: TRBV19
D gene: TRBD1
clone size: -
CDR3 protein: CASSTTGTGVQQLSHNEQFF
CDR3 DNA: TGTGCCAGTAGTACCACCGGGACAGGGGTCCAACAACTGTCCCACAATGAGCAGTTCTTC

J gene: TRBJ1-5
V gene: TRBV19
D gene: TRBD1
clone size: -
CDR3 protein: CACRGDRGLPQNQPQHF
CDR3 DNA: TGTGCCTGCCGCGGGGACAGGGGATTGCCACAAAATCAGCCCCAGCATTTT

J gene: TRBJ1-1
V gene: TRBV12-5
D gene: -
clone size: -
CDR3 protein: CASGFSGLVAEAFF
CDR3 DNA: TGTGCTAGTGGTTTTTCGGGATTGGTCGCTGAAGCTTTCTTT

J gene: TRBJ2-1
V gene: TRBV9
D gene: TRBD2
clone size: -
CDR3 protein: CASSAQAGAYNEQFF
CDR3 DNA: TGTGCCAGCAGCGCCCAAGCGGGGGCTTACAATGAGCAGTTCTTC

J gene: TRBJ1-5
V gene: TRBV11-2
D gene: -
clone size: -
CDR3 protein: CASSLDRFSNQPQHF
CDR3 DNA: TGTGCCAGCAGCTTAGACAGGTTTAGCAATCAGCCCCAGCATTTT

J gene: TRBJ1-6
V gene: TRBV4-3
D gene: TRBD1
clone size: -
CDR3 protein: CASSLTGTASSYNSPLHF
CDR3 DNA: TGCGCCAGCAGCCTAACCGGGACAGCGAGCTCCTATAATTCACCCCTCCACTTT

J gene: TRBJ2-1
V gene: TRBV6-6
D gene: -
clone size: -
CDR3 protein: CASSFNEQFF
CDR3 DNA: TGTGCCAGCAGTTTTAATGAGCAGTTCTTC

J gene: TRBJ2-7
V gene: TRBV4-1
D gene: -
clone size: -
CDR3 protein: CASSQEVRAYEQYF
CDR3 DNA: TGCGCCAGCAGCCAAGAAGTCAGGGCTTACGAGCAGTACTTC

J gene: TRBJ2-5
V gene: TRBV9
D gene: -
clone size: once
CDR3 protein: CASSVGSRETQYF
CDR3 DNA: TGTGCCAGCAGCGTAGGATCCCGGGAGACCCAGTACTTC

J gene: TRBJ2-6
V gene: TRBV5-1
D gene: -
clone size: -
CDR3 protein: CASSLWGDGANVLTF
CDR3 DNA: TGCGCCAGCAGCTTGTGGGGGGACGGGGCCAACGTCCTGACTTTC

J gene: TRBJ2-3
V gene: TRBV11-2
D gene: -
clone size: -
CDR3 protein: CASRQDSTDTQYF
CDR3 DNA: TGTGCCAGCAGGCAGGACAGTACAGATACGCAGTATTTT

J gene: TRBJ1-4
V gene: TRBV28
D gene: -
clone size: -
CDR3 protein: CASSDRTNEKLFF
CDR3 DNA: TGTGCCAGCAGCGACAGAACTAATGAAAAACTGTTTTTT

J gene: TRBJ2-1
V gene: TRBV7-6
D gene: TRBD2
clone size: few
CDR3 protein: CASRDIAGGYNEQFF
CDR3 DNA: TGTGCCAGCAGGGATATAGCGGGAGGCTACAATGAGCAGTTCTTC

J gene: TRBJ2-3
V gene: TRBV20-1
D gene: TRBD2
clone size: -
CDR3 protein: CSASGSTSGSGDTQYF
CDR3 DNA: TGCAGTGCCAGTGGGTCGACTAGCGGGAGCGGAGATACGCAGTATTTT

J gene: TRBJ2-7
V gene: TRBV19
D gene: -
clone size: -
CDR3 protein: CASRGQSSYEQYF
CDR3 DNA: TGTGCCAGTAGAGGGCAAAGCTCCTACGAGCAGTACTTC

J gene: TRBJ1-5
V gene: TRBV28
D gene: -
clone size: -
CDR3 protein: CASSSTRSNQPQHF
CDR3 DNA: TGTGCCAGCAGCAGTACCAGGAGCAATCAGCCCCAGCATTTT

J gene: TRBJ1-4
V gene: TRBV30
D gene: TRBD1
clone size: few
CDR3 protein: CAWSVKTGVNEKLFF
CDR3 DNA: TGTGCCTGGAGTGTGAAGACAGGGGTAAATGAAAAACTGTTTTTT

J gene: TRBJ2-1
V gene: TRBV24-1
D gene: -
clone size: -
CDR3 protein: CATSDFLGAEGYNEQFF
CDR3 DNA: TGTGCCACCAGTGATTTTTTGGGGGCGGAAGGGTACAATGAGCAGTTCTTC

J gene: TRBJ2-1
V gene: TRBV9
D gene: -
clone size: -
CDR3 protein: CASSLSGGRSYNEQFF
CDR3 DNA: TGTGCCAGCAGCCTTAGTGGGGGGAGGTCGTACAATGAGCAGTTCTTC

J gene: TRBJ2-5
V gene: TRBV3-1/TRBV3-2
D gene: -
clone size: -
CDR3 protein: CASGLFQETQYF
CDR3 DNA: TGTGCCAGCGGTCTCTTCCAAGAGACCCAGTACTTC

J gene: TRBJ1-2
V gene: TRBV19
D gene: -
clone size: -
CDR3 protein: CASSQAGAMGNYGYTF
CDR3 DNA: TGTGCCAGTAGTCAGGCAGGGGCGATGGGGAACTATGGCTACACCTTC

J gene: TRBJ2-7
V gene: TRBV25-1
D gene: -
clone size: -
CDR3 protein: CASSGYRDEQYF
CDR3 DNA: TGTGCCAGCAGTGGATACAGGGACGAGCAGTACTTC

J gene: TRBJ2-3
V gene: TRBV7-9
D gene: -
clone size: -
CDR3 protein: CASSLSPDSRATQYF
CDR3 DNA: TGTGCCAGCAGCTTAAGCCCAGACAGCCGGGCTACGCAGTATTTT

J gene: TRBJ2-3
V gene: TRBV25-1
D gene: -
clone size: -
CDR3 protein: CASRPQRGDTDTQYF
CDR3 DNA: TGTGCCAGCAGACCCCAACGGGGAGACACAGATACGCAGTATTTT

J gene: TRBJ2-3
V gene: TRBV2
D gene: -
clone size: -
CDR3 protein: CASRGDTDTQYF
CDR3 DNA: TGTGCCAGCAGGGGCGACACAGATACGCAGTATTTT

J gene: TRBJ2-1
V gene: TRBV28
D gene: -
clone size: -
CDR3 protein: CASSFGYRTVISYNEQFF
CDR3 DNA: TGTGCCAGCAGTTTTGGGTATAGGACGGTGATTTCCTACAATGAGCAGTTCTTC

J gene: TRBJ2-1
V gene: TRBV7-2
D gene: TRBD2
clone size: -
CDR3 protein: CASSLEGRVAGGPGFEQFF
CDR3 DNA: TGTGCCAGCAGCTTAGAGGGCAGAGTAGCGGGAGGGCCGGGATTTGAGCAGTTCTTC

J gene: TRBJ2-2
V gene: TRBV5-1
D gene: -
clone size: -
CDR3 protein: CASSLEVTGELFF
CDR3 DNA: TGCGCCAGCAGCTTGGAGGTTACCGGGGAGCTGTTTTTT

J gene: TRBJ1-2
V gene: TRBV28
D gene: TRBD1
clone size: -
CDR3 protein: CASSLTGEAYGYTF
CDR3 DNA: TGTGCCAGCAGTTTAACAGGGGAGGCCTATGGCTACACCTTC

J gene: TRBJ2-5
V gene: TRBV12-3/TRBV12-4
D gene: -
clone size: -
CDR3 protein: CASSTLAKETQYF
CDR3 DNA: TGTGCCAGCAGTACACTAGCAAAGGAGACCCAGTACTTC

J gene: TRBJ2-7
V gene: TRBV5-4
D gene: TRBD2
clone size: -
CDR3 protein: CASSLELAGGPYEQYF
CDR3 DNA: TGTGCCAGCAGCTTGGAACTAGCGGGAGGGCCCTACGAGCAGTACTTC